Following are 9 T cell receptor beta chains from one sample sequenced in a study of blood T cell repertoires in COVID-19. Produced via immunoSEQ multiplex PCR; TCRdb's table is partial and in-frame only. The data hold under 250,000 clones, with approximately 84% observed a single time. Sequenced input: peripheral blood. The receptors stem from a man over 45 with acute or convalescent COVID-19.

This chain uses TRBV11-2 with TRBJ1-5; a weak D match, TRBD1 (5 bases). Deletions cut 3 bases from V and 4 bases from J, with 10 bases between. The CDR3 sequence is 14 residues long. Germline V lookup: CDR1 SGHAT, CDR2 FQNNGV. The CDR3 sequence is CASSFSDRNQPQHF. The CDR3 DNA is TGTGCCAGCAGCTTCTCCGACAGAAATCAGCCCCAGCATTTT.

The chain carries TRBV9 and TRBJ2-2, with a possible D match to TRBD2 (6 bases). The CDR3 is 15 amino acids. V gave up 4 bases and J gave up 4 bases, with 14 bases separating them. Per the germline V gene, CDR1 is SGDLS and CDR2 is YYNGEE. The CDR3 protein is CASSLSGLGTGELFF. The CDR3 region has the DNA TGTGCCAGCAGCCTAAGCGGGCTGGGCACCGGGGAGCTGTTTTTT.

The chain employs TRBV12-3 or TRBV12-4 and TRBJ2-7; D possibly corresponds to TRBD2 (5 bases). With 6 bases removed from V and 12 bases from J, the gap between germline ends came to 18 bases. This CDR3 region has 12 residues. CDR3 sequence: CASSPAAARAYF. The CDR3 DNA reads TGTGCCAGCAGCCCGGCGGCCGCGAGGGCGTACTTC.

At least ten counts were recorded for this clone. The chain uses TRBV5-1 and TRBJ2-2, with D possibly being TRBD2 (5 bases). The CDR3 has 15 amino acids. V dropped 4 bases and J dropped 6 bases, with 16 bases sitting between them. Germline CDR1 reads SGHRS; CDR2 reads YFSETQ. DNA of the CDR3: TGCGCCAGCAGCCCCACTGAGGGTTTCCCCGGGGAGCTGTTTTTT. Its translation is CASSPTEGFPGELFF.

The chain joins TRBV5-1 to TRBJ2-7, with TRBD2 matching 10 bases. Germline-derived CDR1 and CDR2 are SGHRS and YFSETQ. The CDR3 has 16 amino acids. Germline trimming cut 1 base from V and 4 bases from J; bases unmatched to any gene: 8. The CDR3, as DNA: TGCGCCAGCAGCTTGAGGGCTAGCGGGAGTAAATACGAGCAGTACTTC. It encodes CASSLRASGSKYEQYF.

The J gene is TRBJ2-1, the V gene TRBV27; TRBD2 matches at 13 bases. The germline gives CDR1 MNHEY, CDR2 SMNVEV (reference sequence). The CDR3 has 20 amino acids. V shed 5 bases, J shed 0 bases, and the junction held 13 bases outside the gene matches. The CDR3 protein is CASSVQLLAGGPISYNEQFF. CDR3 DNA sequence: TGTGCCAGCAGTGTTCAATTACTAGCGGGGGGGCCGATCTCCTACAATGAGCAGTTCTTC.

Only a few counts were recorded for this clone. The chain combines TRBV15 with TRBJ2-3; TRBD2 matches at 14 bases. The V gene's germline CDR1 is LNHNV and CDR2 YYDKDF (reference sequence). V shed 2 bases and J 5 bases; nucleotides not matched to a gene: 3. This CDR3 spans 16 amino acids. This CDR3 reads CATSRPGLAGGDTQYF. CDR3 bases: TGTGCCACCAGCAGACCAGGACTAGCGGGAGGAGATACGCAGTATTTT.

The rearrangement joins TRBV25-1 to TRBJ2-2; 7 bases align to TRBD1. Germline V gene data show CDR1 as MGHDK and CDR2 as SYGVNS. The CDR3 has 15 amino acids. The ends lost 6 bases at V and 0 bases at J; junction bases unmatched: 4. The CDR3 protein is CASRPGQSNTGELFF. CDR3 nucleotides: TGTGCCAGCAGGCCGGGACAGTCGAACACCGGGGAGCTGTTTTTT. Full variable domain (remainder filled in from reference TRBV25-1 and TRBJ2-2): EADIYQTPRYLVIGTGKKITLECSQTMGHDKMYWYQQDPGMELHLIHYSYGVNSTEKGDLSSESTVSRIRTEHFPLTLESARPSHTSQYLCASRPGQSNTGELFFGEGSRLTVL.

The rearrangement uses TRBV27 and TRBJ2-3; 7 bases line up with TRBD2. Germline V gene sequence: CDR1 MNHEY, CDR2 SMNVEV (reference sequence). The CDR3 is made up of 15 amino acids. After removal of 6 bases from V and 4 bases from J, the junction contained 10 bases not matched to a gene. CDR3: CASSLGRDFADTQYF. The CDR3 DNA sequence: TGTGCCAGCAGCTTAGGGAGGGACTTTGCAGATACGCAGTATTTT.